Listed here is a single T cell receptor (beta chain). What it binds is unknown. These data originate in a study of shared clonotypes between healthy human individuals. Repertoires were generated with immunoSEQ multiplex PCR, while TCRdb's copy carries only in-frame clones and drops some. The sample holds 2 million to 2.5 million clones, approximately 95% seen once. The CDR3 runs to 18 residues. Germline V gives CDR1 SGHTA, CDR2 FQGNSA. Trimming took 4 bases from V and 5 from J; bases not matched to a gene: 18. Study results and caveats: Rarefaction showed that sequencing of sorted subsets was incomplete (despite large depth). Estimated richness was generally greater in naive than memory subsets.

Sequencing input: naive CD4+ T cells from PBMCs. The subset: CD45RA+ positively selected. This chain uses TRBV7-2 with TRBJ2-7; 9 bases match TRBD1. This clonotype originated in a man between 18 and 29 years old in good health. Some clones in this sample may be carry-over from other donors' samples. CDR3 nucleotide sequence: TGTGCCAGCAGCTCGCCATACGCCGGGACAGGGACGTACAACGAGCAGTACTTC. Translation: CASSSPYAGTGTYNEQYF.